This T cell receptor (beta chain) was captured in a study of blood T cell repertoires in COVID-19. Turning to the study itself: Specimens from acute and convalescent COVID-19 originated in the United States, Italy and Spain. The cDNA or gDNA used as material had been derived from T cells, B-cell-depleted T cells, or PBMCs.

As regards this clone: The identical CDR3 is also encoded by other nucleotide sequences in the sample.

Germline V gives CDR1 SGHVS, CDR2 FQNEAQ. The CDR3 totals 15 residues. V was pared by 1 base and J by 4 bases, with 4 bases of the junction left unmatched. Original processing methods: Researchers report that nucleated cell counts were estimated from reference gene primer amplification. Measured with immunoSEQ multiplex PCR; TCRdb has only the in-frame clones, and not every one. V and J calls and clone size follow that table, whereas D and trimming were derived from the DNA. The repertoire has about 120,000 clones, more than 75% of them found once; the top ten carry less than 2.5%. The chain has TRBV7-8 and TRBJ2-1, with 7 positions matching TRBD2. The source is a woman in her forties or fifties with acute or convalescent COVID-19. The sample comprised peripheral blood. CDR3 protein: CASSLGLAEYNEQFF. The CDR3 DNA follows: TGTGCCAGCAGCTTAGGCCTAGCGGAGTACAATGAGCAGTTCTTC.